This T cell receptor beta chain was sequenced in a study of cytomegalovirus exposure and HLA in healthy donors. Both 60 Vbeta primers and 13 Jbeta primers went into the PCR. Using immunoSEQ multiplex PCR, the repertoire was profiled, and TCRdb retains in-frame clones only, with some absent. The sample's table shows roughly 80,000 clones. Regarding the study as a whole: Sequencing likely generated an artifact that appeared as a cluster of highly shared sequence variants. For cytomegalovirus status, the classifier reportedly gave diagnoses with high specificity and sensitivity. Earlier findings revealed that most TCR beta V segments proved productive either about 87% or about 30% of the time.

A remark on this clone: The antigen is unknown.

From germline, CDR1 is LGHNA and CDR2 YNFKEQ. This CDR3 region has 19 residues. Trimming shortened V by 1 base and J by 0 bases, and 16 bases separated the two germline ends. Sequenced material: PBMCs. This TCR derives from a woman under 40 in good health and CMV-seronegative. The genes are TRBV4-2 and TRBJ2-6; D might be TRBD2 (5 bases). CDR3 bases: TGTGCCAGCAGCCAAGTATCCGGTGTGGGAGCCTCTGGGGCCAACGTCCTGACTTTC. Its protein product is CASSQVSGVGASGANVLTF.